This is a list of T cell receptor beta chains from one sample in a study of OX40 agonist ivuxolimab in advanced cancers. Data came from immunoSEQ multiplex PCR; TCRdb stores just in-frame clones and leaves some out. Of 60,000 or so clones in the sample, about 91% are singletons; the top ten hold around 12%. The source material was CD4+ or CD8+ T cells sorted from blood, sampled in a trial of the OX40 agonist ivuxolimab. These receptors were collected from an adult with an advanced solid tumor such as melanoma, head and neck, liver or kidney cancer. Each CDR3 is given with its conserved first and last residue. The D gene is left open where the match is weak. Clone sizes are given selectively: once, few, many, or a class where the clone is expanded.

>TRBJ1-2|TRBV5-6|.|.
TGTGCCAGCAGCGGCGGGCCCCTTGGCGGCTACACCTTC
CASSGGPLGGYTF
>TRBJ2-7|TRBV27|.|TRBD2
TGTGCCAGCAGTTCCACTAGCGGGAGAAACGAGCAGTACTTC
CASSSTSGRNEQYF
>TRBJ1-1|TRBV7-9|.|.
TGTGCCAGCAGCTTAGTCGGCGACATGAACACTGAAGCTTTCTTT
CASSLVGDMNTEAFF
>TRBJ2-7|TRBV28|.|TRBD1
TGTGCCAGCAGTCTCGGACAGGGCTACGAGCAGTACTTC
CASSLGQGYEQYF
>TRBJ2-2|TRBV2|.|TRBD2
TGTGCCAGCAGTGAATATCTCGGACTAGTCGGCGGCGGGGAGCTGTTTTTT
CASSEYLGLVGGGELFF
>TRBJ2-3|TRBV7-9|.|TRBD1
TGTGCCACCGAGGGGGCTAGCACAGATACGCAGTATTTT
CATEGASTDTQYF
>TRBJ2-6|TRBV5-5|.|.
TGTGCCAGCAGTTCGGGGGCCAACGTCCTGACTTTC
CASSSGANVLTF
>TRBJ2-1|TRBV7-9|.|TRBD2
TGTGCCAGCAGCCATCTAGCGGACCTCCCCTACAATGAGCAGTTCTTC
CASSHLADLPYNEQFF
>TRBJ2-7|TRBV5-4|.|TRBD1
TGTGCCAGCAGCATACAGGGGGCGCCCCCCTACGAGCAGTACTTC
CASSIQGAPPYEQYF
>TRBJ1-5|TRBV7-9|.|TRBD1
TGTGCCAGCAGCTCTTCGGACAGGCCCGACTTAAGCAATCAGCCCCAGCATTTT
CASSSSDRPDLSNQPQHF
>TRBJ2-1|TRBV2|.|TRBD2
TGTGCCAGCAGTGAAGGGACTAGCGGGAGTAGTGAGCAGTTCTTC
CASSEGTSGSSEQFF
>TRBJ2-7|TRBV7-6|.|.
TGTGCCAGCAGCTTACGGTATTCGGGGCCTTCTATCTCCTACGAGCAGTACTTC
CASSLRYSGPSISYEQYF
>TRBJ2-1|TRBV5-5|.|TRBD2
TGTGCCAGCAGCTGGACTAGCGGGGGGAGCTCCTACAATGAGCAGTTCTTC
CASSWTSGGSSYNEQFF
>TRBJ1-3|TRBV30|.|.
TGTGCCTGGACCCTGGCGGGAAACACCATATATTTT
CAWTLAGNTIYF
>TRBJ2-3|TRBV7-9|.|TRBD2
TGTGCCAGCAGCTTAATGTCTAGCGGGGGGGCAGATACGCAGTATTTT
CASSLMSSGGADTQYF
>TRBJ2-3|TRBV27|.|.
TGTGCCAGCAGTTTTATCCCCTCCTCAGATACGCAGTATTTT
CASSFIPSSDTQYF
>TRBJ1-1|TRBV5-1|.|TRBD1
TGCGCCAGCAGCTTGGAGGACAGGGGGTATACTGAAGCTTTCTTT
CASSLEDRGYTEAFF
>TRBJ2-1|TRBV19|.|.
TGTGCCAGTAAGCCCTTTGGAGGGTCTATAGATGAGCAGTTCTTC
CASKPFGGSIDEQFF
>TRBJ1-3|TRBV9|.|.
TGTGCCAGCAGCGACAACAGGGACTACTCTGGAAACACCATATATTTT
CASSDNRDYSGNTIYF
>TRBJ2-1|TRBV27|.|.
TGTGCCAGCAGGGACGGCTCCTACAATGAGCAGTTCTTC
CASRDGSYNEQFF
>TRBJ2-7|TRBV27|once|.
TGTGCCAGCCGACAGTCCTACGAGCAGTACTTC
CASRQSYEQYF
>TRBJ1-2|TRBV7-9|.|TRBD1
TGTGCCAGCAGTGGCGGGACAGAATACGGCTACACCTTC
CASSGGTEYGYTF
>TRBJ2-1|TRBV7-9|.|.
TGTGCCAGCAGCAGGGACATGAAGAATGAGCAGTTCTTC
CASSRDMKNEQFF